The subject of this entry is one T cell receptor (beta chain). The CDR3 has 15 residues. Germline CDR1 reads LGHNA; CDR2 reads YNFKEQ. V lost 0 bases and J 9 bases, leaving 15 bases between the germline ends. The sample belongs to a study of T cell responses to AZD1222 COVID-19 vaccine. TCRdb's table, derived via immunoSEQ multiplex PCR, lists solely in-frame clones and lacks some. The sample holds approximately 110,000 clones, 75% to 90% seen once. The V gene is TRBV4-2, the J gene TRBJ2-1, with D tentatively TRBD2 (5 bases). The specimen was peripheral blood, collected 28 days after the second AZD1222 dose. This receptor was identified in an adult who received the AZD1222 COVID-19 vaccine. In DNA form, the CDR3 reads TGTGCCAGCAGCCAAGATTCGGGAAGAACTGTTGAGCAGTTCTTC. This sequence encodes CASSQDSGRTVEQFF.